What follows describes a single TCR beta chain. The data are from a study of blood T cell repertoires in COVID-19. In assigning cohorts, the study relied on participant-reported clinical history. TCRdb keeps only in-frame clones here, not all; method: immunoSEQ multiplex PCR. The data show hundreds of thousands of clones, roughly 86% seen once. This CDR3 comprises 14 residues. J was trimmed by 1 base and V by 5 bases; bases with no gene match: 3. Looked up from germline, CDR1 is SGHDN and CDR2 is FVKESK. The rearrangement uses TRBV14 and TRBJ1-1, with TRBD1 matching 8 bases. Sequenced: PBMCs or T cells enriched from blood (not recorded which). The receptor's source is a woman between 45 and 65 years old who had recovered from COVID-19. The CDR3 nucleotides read TGTGCCAGCAGCGCACAGGGGGGGAACACTGAAGCTTTCTTT. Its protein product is CASSAQGGNTEAFF.